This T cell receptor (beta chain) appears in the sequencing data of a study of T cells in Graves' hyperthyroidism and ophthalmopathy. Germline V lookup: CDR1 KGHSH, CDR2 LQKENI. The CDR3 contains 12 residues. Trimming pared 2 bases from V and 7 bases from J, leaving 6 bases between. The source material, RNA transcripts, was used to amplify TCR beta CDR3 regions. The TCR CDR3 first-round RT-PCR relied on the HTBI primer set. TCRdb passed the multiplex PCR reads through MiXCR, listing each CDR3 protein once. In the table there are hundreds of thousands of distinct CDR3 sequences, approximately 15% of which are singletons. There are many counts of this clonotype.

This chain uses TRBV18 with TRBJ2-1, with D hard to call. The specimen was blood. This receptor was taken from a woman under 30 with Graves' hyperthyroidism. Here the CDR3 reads CASSPASNEQFF. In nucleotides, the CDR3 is TGTGCCAGCTCACCAGCTAGTAATGAGCAGTTCTTC.